This T cell receptor (beta chain) was obtained from a study of cytomegalovirus exposure and HLA in healthy donors. The PCR used 60 Vbeta and 13 Jbeta primers. Libraries were prepared by immunoSEQ multiplex PCR; TCRdb keeps only in-frame clonotypes and omits some of them. The sample yields about 210,000 clones, around 80% seen once. Trimming took off 1 base at V and 3 bases at J, with 9 bases between the two ends. This CDR3 spans 14 amino acids. The germline V gene has CDR1 MNHNS and CDR2 SASEGT. The sequence was collected from a man aged 35 to 55 in good health and CMV-seropositive. The chain couples TRBV6-1 to TRBJ1-2, with a possible D match to TRBD1 (5 bases). Sample: PBMCs. Written as DNA, the CDR3 is TGTGCCAGCAGTGAAGTGGAGGGGTACTATGGCTACACCTTC. Translating gives CASSEVEGYYGYTF.